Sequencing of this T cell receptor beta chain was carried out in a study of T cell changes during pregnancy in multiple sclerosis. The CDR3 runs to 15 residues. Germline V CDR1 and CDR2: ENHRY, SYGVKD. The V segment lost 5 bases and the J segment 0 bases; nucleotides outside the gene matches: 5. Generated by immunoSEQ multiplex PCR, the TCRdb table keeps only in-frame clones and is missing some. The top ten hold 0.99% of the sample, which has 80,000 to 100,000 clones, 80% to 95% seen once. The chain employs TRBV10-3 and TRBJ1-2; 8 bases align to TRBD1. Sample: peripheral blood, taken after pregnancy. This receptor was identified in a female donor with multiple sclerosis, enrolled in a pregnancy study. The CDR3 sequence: CAISRDRRANYGYTF. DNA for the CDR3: TGTGCCATCAGTCGGGACAGGCGGGCTAACTATGGCTACACCTTC.